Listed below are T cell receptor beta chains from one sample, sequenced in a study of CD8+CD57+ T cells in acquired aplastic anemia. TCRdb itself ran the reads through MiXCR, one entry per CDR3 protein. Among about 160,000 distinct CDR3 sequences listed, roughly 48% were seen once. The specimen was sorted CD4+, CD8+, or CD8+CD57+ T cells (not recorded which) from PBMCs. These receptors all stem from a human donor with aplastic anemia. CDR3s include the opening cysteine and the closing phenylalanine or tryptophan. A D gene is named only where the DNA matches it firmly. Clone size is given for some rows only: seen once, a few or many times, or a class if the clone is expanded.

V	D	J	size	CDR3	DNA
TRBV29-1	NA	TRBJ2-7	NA	CSVDRGDEQYF	TGCAGCGTTGACCGAGGGGACGAGCAGTACTTC
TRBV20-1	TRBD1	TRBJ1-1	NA	CSARWTGGQGTEAFF	TGCAGTGCTAGGTGGACAGGGGGTCAGGGCACTGAAGCTTTCTTT
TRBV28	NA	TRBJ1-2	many	CASKENGYTF	TGTGCCAGCAAGGAAAATGGCTACACCTTC
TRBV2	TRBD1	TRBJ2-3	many	CASSLQGGTDTQYF	TGTGCCAGCAGCCTCCAGGGGGGCACAGATACGCAGTATTTT
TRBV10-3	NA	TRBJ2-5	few	CAIGREQETQYF	TGTGCCATTGGGCGAGAGCAAGAGACCCAGTACTTC
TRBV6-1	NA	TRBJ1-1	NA	CATLTGGTEAFF	TGTGCCACTCTAACGGGGGGCACTGAAGCTTTCTTT
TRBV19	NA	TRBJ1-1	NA	CASRPTGLKAFF	TGTGCCAGTAGACCAACAGGGTTAAAAGCTTTCTTT
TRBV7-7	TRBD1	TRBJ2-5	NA	CASSVQGRETQYF	TGTGCCAGCAGCGTACAGGGGCGAGAGACCCAGTACTTC
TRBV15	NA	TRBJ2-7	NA	CATSGGRVDEQYF	TGTGCCACCAGCGGGGGACGAGTTGACGAGCAGTACTTC
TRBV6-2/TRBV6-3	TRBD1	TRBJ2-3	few	CASSYELGETGRFGDTQYF	TGTGCCAGCAGTTACGAGTTGGGTGAGACAGGGCGGTTTGGAGATACGCAGTATTTT
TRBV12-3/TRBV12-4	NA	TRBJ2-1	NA	CASSFSLEQFF	TGTGCCAGCAGTTTTTCGCTTGAGCAGTTCTTC
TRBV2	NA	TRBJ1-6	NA	CASSVGRLGSPLHF	TGTGCCAGCAGTGTAGGCAGGCTGGGGTCACCCCTCCACTTT
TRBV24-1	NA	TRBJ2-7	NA	CATALGSLDKQYF	TGTGCCACCGCCCTAGGATCTCTGGATAAGCAGTACTTC
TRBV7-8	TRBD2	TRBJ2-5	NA	CASSLALASSGGQETQYF	TGTGCCAGCAGCTTAGCGCTGGCGTCTAGCGGGGGTCAAGAGACCCAGTACTTC
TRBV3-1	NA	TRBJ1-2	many	CASSVGGEAYGYTF	TGTGCCAGCAGCGTCGGGGGAGAGGCGTATGGCTACACCTTC
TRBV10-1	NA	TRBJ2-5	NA	CASRGSRVAAETQYF	TGCGCCAGCAGGGGATCCAGGGTTGCGGCGGAGACCCAGTACTTC
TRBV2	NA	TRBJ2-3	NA	CASSVPPIDTQYF	TGTGCCAGCAGTGTTCCCCCAATCGATACGCAGTATTTT
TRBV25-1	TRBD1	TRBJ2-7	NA	CASSGTSLGQGYYEQYF	TGTGCCAGCAGTGGAACCTCTTTGGGACAGGGGTATTACGAGCAGTACTTC
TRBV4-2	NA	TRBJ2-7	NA	CASSQDLENEQYF	TGTGCCAGCAGCCAAGATTTAGAGAACGAGCAGTACTTC
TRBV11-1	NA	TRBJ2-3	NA	CASSLVRSASDTQYF	TGTGCCAGCAGCTTAGTCCGTTCAGCCTCAGATACGCAGTATTTT
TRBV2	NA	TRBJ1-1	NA	CASNRVNTEAFF	TGTGCCAGCAACAGGGTGAACACTGAAGCTTTCTTT
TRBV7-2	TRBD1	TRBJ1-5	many	CASSLGRGQGYNQPQHF	TGTGCCAGCAGCTTAGGGCGGGGACAGGGGTACAATCAGCCCCAGCATTTT
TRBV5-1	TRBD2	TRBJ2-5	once	CASSSGLGEETQYF	TGCGCCAGCAGCTCGGGACTAGGCGAGGAGACCCAGTACTTC
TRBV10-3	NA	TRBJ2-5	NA	CASSYRGSAQETQYF	TGTGCCAGCAGTTACCGGGGTTCTGCACAAGAGACCCAGTACTTC
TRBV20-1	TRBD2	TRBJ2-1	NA	CSASGGASYNEQFF	TGCAGTGCTAGCGGGGGGGCCTCCTACAATGAGCAGTTCTTC
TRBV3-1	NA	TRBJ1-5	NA	CASSQGPGAGGNQPQHF	TGTGCCAGCAGCCAAGGACCTGGCGCAGGGGGCAATCAGCCCCAGCATTTT
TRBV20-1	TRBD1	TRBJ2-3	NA	CSATDRGPEDTQYF	TGCAGTGCGACGGACAGGGGGCCTGAAGATACGCAGTATTTT
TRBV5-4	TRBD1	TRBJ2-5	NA	CASTFGGQGSETQYF	TGTGCCAGCACTTTCGGTGGACAGGGGTCGGAGACCCAGTACTTC
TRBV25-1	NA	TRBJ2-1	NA	CASGLTGGSEQLF	TGTGCCAGCGGCCTGACTGGTGGGTCTGAGCAGTTATTC